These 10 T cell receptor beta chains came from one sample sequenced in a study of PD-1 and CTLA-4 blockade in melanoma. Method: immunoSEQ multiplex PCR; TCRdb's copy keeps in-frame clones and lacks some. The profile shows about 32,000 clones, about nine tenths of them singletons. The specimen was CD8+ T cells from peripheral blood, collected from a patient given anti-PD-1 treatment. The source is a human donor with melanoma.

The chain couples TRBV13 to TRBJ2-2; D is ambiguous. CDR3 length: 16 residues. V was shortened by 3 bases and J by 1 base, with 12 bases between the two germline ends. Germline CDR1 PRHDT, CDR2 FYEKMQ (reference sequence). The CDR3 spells CASSFFVSVNTGELFF. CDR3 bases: TGTGCCAGCAGCTTTTTTGTCAGCGTGAACACCGGGGAGCTGTTTTTT.

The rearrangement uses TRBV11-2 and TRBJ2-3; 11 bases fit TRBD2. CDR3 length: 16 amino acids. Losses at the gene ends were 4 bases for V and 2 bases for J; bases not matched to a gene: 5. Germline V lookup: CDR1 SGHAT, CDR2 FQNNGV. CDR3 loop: CASSSVAGGFTDTQYF. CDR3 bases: TGTGCCAGCAGCTCAGTAGCGGGGGGGTTCACAGATACGCAGTATTTT.

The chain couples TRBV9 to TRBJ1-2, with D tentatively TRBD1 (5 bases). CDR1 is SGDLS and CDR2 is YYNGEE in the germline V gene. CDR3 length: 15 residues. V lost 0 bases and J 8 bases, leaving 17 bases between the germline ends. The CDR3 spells CASSVEGTAAGGYTF. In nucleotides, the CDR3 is TGTGCCAGCAGCGTAGAAGGGACTGCTGCGGGGGGCTACACCTTC.

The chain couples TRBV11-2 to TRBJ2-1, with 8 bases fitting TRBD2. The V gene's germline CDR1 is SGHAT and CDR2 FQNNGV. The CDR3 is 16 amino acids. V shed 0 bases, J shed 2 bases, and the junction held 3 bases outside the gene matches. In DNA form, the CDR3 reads TGTGCCAGCAGCTTAGATAGCGGGGCCACCTACAATGAGCAGTTCTTC. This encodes CASSLDSGATYNEQFF.

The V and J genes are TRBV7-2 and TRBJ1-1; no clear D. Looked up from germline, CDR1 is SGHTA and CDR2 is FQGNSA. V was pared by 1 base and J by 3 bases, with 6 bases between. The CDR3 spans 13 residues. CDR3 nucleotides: TGTGCCAGCAGCTTAGAGCTACACACTGAAGCTTTCTTT. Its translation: CASSLELHTEAFF.

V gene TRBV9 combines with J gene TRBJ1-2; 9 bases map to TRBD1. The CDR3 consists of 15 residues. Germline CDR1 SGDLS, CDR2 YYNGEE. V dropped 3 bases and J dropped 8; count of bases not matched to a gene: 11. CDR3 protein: CASSDPDRGDPGYTF. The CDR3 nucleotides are TGTGCCAGCAGCGACCCGGACAGGGGAGATCCCGGCTACACCTTC. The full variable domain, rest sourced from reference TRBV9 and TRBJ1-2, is DSGVTQTPKHLITATGQRVTLRCSPRSGDLSVYWYQQSLDQGLQFLIQYYNGEERAKGNILERFSAQQFPDLHSELNLSSLELGDSALYFCASSDPDRGDPGYTFGSGTRLTVV.

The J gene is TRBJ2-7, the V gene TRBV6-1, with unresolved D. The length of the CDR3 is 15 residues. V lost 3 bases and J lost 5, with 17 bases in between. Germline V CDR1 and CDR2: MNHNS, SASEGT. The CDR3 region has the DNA TGTGCCAGCAGTGAGTTCTTCCTAAATCTCGACGAGCAGTACTTC. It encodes CASSEFFLNLDEQYF.

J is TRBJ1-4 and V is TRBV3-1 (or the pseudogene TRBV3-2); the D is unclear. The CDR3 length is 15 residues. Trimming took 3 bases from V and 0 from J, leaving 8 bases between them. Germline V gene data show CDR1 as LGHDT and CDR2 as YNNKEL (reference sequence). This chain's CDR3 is CASSHSLSTNEKLFF. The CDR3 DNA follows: TGTGCCAGCAGCCACAGTCTTTCAACTAATGAAAAACTGTTTTTT.

The CDR3 reads CAISDQGGGLDEQYF. In DNA, the CDR3 is TGTGCCATCAGTGATCAAGGCGGGGGGCTCGACGAGCAGTACTTC. The chain combines TRBV10-3 with TRBJ2-7, with TRBD2 matching over 8 bases. The V gene end was trimmed by 3 bases and the J gene end by 5 bases; junction bases not matched to a gene: 9. Per the germline V gene, CDR1 is ENHRY and CDR2 is SYGVKD. The CDR3 loop spans 15 amino acids.

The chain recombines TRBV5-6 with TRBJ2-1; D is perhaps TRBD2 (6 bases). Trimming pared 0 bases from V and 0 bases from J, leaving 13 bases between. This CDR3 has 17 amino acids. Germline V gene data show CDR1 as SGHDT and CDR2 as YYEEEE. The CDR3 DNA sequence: TGTGCCAGCAGCTTGGGGGGTGCGGGGAGCTCCTACAATGAGCAGTTCTTC. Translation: CASSLGGAGSSYNEQFF.